The rows below give T cell receptor beta chains drawn from one sample of a study of Ad26.COV2.S vaccination and SARS-CoV-2 variants. TCRdb's table, derived via immunoSEQ multiplex PCR, lists solely in-frame clones and lacks some. Of about 350,000 clones listed, around 89% are singletons. This material consisted of peripheral blood, taken in a trial of Ad26.COV2.S vaccine versus placebo. The receptor set was obtained from a person between 18 and 60 years old who received the Ad26.COV2.S COVID-19 vaccine or a placebo. CDR3s include the opening cysteine and the closing phenylalanine or tryptophan. D genes are given only for firm matches. Rows give clone size only sometimes, using once, few, many, or a class for an expanded clone.

TRBJ2-2	TRBV6-6	NA	NA	TGTGCCAGCAGTGACGCCCAAGCCGGAGCCGGGGAGCTGTTTTTT	CASSDAQAGAGELFF
TRBJ1-4	TRBV5-8	TRBD1	NA	TGTGCCAGCAGCTTACAGGGGGGGCGAGAAAAACTGTTTTTT	CASSLQGGREKLFF
TRBJ1-1	TRBV18	TRBD1	NA	TGTGCCAGCTCACTGCAGGGGGCGGAGAACACTGAAGCTTTCTTT	CASSLQGAENTEAFF
TRBJ2-1	TRBV12-3/TRBV12-4	NA	NA	TGTGCCAGCAGCAGCTCGGCGGATGAGCAGTTCTTC	CASSSSADEQFF
TRBJ2-7	TRBV9	TRBD2	NA	TGTGCCAGCAGCGTAGGGGCTAGCGGGGGCCACGAGCAGTACTTC	CASSVGASGGHEQYF
TRBJ1-6	TRBV2	TRBD1	NA	TGTGCCAGCAGTGATTCCGGGACAGGGACTTCACCCCTCCACTTT	CASSDSGTGTSPLHF
TRBJ2-2	TRBV11-3	NA	NA	TGTGCCAGCAGCTCTCGAGGACAAAACACCGGGGAGCTGTTTTTT	CASSSRGQNTGELFF
TRBJ1-1	TRBV6-4	TRBD1	NA	TGTGCCAGCAAATCCGACAGGGTGAACACTGAAGCTTTCTTT	CASKSDRVNTEAFF
TRBJ2-2	TRBV5-4	NA	NA	TGTGCCAGCAGCCCTGAACCCCTGGGGGAGCTGTTTTTT	CASSPEPLGELFF
TRBJ2-7	TRBV18	TRBD1	NA	TGTGCCAGCTCACCAGCAGATGGGACAGTGTCCTTC	CASSPADGTVSF
TRBJ2-3	TRBV5-5	NA	NA	TGTGCCAGCAGCTTGGGACTCAACACAGATACGCAGTATTTT	CASSLGLNTDTQYF
TRBJ2-1	TRBV7-8	TRBD2	NA	TGTGCCAGCACTAGGATACCGGGACTAGCGGGGGGAAGGTACAATGAGCAGTTCTTC	CASTRIPGLAGGRYNEQFF
TRBJ1-1	TRBV6-2/TRBV6-3	NA	NA	TGTGCCAGCAGTTTCAGGAAGAACACTGAAGCTTTCTTT	CASSFRKNTEAFF
TRBJ1-4	TRBV5-1	TRBD1	once	TGCGCCAGCAGCTCGACAGGGGCAAAACTGTTTTTT	CASSSTGAKLFF
TRBJ1-2	TRBV24-1	TRBD1	NA	TGTGCCACCAGTGATGCGACAGGGAACTATGGCTACACCTTC	CATSDATGNYGYTF
TRBJ2-1	TRBV7-3	TRBD1	NA	TGTGCCAGCAGCTTAATTGGACAGGGGAACGAGCAGTTCTTC	CASSLIGQGNEQFF
TRBJ2-7	TRBV5-8	NA	NA	TGTGCCAGCCCGGATCTTGTGGCAAACGACGAGCAGTACTTC	CASPDLVANDEQYF
TRBJ2-7	TRBV11-2	NA	NA	TGTGCCAGCAGCTTAGGCCCTGGCAGGTACGAGCAGTACTTC	CASSLGPGRYEQYF
TRBJ1-5	TRBV9	NA	NA	TGTGCCAGCAGCGTAAGTGGGGGTTTCAATCAGCCCCAGCATTTT	CASSVSGGFNQPQHF
TRBJ2-2	TRBV7-2	TRBD1	NA	TGTGCCAGCAGCCTACCTCCCGGGACAGCCGGGGAGCTGTTTTTT	CASSLPPGTAGELFF
TRBJ2-7	TRBV6-2/TRBV6-3	NA	NA	TGTGCCAGCAGTTACATCAGGGCAGGGTCCTACGAGCAGTACTTC	CASSYIRAGSYEQYF
TRBJ1-1	TRBV6-4	NA	NA	TGTGCCAGCAGTCTAACAGGAGCTACTGAAGCTTTCTTT	CASSLTGATEAFF
TRBJ2-2	TRBV4-1	TRBD2	NA	TGCGCCAGCAGCCGTTACAGCGGGGGCCCGAACACCGGGGAGCTGTTTTTT	CASSRYSGGPNTGELFF
TRBJ2-7	TRBV5-1	NA	NA	TGCGCCAGCAGCTCATGGGAACAGGCCACCTACGAGCAGTACTTC	CASSSWEQATYEQYF
TRBJ1-4	TRBV15	NA	NA	TGTGCCACCGCACCATCTTCGGGCGGTGGAGAAAAACTGTTTTTT	CATAPSSGGGEKLFF
TRBJ1-5	TRBV2	NA	NA	TGTGCCAGCAGAGGAGGGGGGGTTGCCCGGAGCAATCAGCCCCAGCATTTT	CASRGGGVARSNQPQHF
TRBJ1-6	TRBV6-6	NA	once	TGTGCCAGCATGGGGCTTAATTCACCCCTCCACTTT	CASMGLNSPLHF
TRBJ2-6	TRBV30	NA	NA	TGTGCCGGACCCAACAGGAATACCCCCTCTGGGGCCAACGTCCTGACTTTC	CAGPNRNTPSGANVLTF
TRBJ2-7	TRBV12-1	NA	NA	TGTGCCAGCAGCTCCCAAAGAGCCAGGGTAGACGAGCAGTACTTC	CASSSQRARVDEQYF
TRBJ1-1	TRBV14	NA	NA	TGTGCCAGCAGCCAAAGCAGGAACACTGAAGCTTTCTTT	CASSQSRNTEAFF
TRBJ1-5	TRBV2	NA	NA	TGTGCCAGCACTACTGAATCATCAGTGCCCCAGCATTTT	CASTTESSVPQHF
TRBJ1-5	TRBV24-1	NA	NA	TGTGCCACCAGTGATTTTGGGGAGCCCCAGCATTTT	CATSDFGEPQHF
TRBJ1-6	TRBV27	TRBD1	NA	TGTGCCAGCCGTCGGGACAGCTCTAATTCACCCCTCCACTTT	CASRRDSSNSPLHF
TRBJ2-7	TRBV28	NA	NA	TGTGCCAGCAGTTTAAGGGCAGGGGGAACTAGCGCTTACGAGCAGTACTTC	CASSLRAGGTSAYEQYF
TRBJ2-5	TRBV7-2	NA	NA	TGTGCCAGCAGCTCCTTAAAAGAGACCCAGTACTTC	CASSSLKETQYF
TRBJ1-4	TRBV5-1	NA	once	TGCGCCAGCAGCTTGTACCCAACTAATGAAAAACTGTTTTTT	CASSLYPTNEKLFF
TRBJ1-5	TRBV27	NA	NA	TGTGCCAGCAGTTTATACCCCCAAGGTAGCAATCAGCCCCAGCATTTT	CASSLYPQGSNQPQHF
TRBJ1-4	TRBV14	NA	NA	TGTGCCAGCAGCCAACCTACAGGATTCAATGAAAAACTGTTTTTT	CASSQPTGFNEKLFF
TRBJ1-2	TRBV6-5	NA	NA	TGTGCCAGCAGTTACTCGAATCAAGTTGCGTCTTACTTC	CASSYSNQVASYF
TRBJ2-2	TRBV4-1	NA	NA	TGCGCCAGCAGCCAAGATCCCACTCTAGGGGAGCTGTTTTTT	CASSQDPTLGELFF
TRBJ1-2	TRBV7-9	NA	NA	TGTGCCAGCATGGTCCCGACCTATGGCTACACCTTC	CASMVPTYGYTF
TRBJ1-1	TRBV18	TRBD1	NA	TGTGCCAGCTCAGAGGACAGGGGCACTGAAGCTTTCTTT	CASSEDRGTEAFF
TRBJ2-6	TRBV7-9	NA	NA	TGTGCCAGCAGCCCAGGGGCCGGGGCCAACGTCCTGACTTTC	CASSPGAGANVLTF
TRBJ1-5	TRBV6-5	NA	NA	TGTGCCAGCAAAACAGACAGCTTTTCCAATCAGCCCCAGCATTTT	CASKTDSFSNQPQHF
TRBJ1-2	TRBV7-9	TRBD1	NA	TGTGCCAGCAGCCGACAGGGAGTACATGGCTACACCTTC	CASSRQGVHGYTF
TRBJ2-2	TRBV6-4	NA	NA	TGTGCCAGCCGGTATCTCCAAGATACCGGGGAGCTGTTTTTT	CASRYLQDTGELFF
TRBJ2-1	TRBV7-3	NA	NA	TGTGCCAGCAGCCCAGGGGGGGTGGCCTACAATGAGCAGTTCTTC	CASSPGGVAYNEQFF
TRBJ1-5	TRBV19	NA	NA	TGTGCCAGTAGTATCTCACTGGGAAGCAATCAGCCCCAGCATTTT	CASSISLGSNQPQHF
TRBJ1-2	TRBV13	TRBD1	NA	TGTGCCAGCAGCCGTTTACCACAGGGGTTCACCTATGGCTACACCTTC	CASSRLPQGFTYGYTF
TRBJ1-4	TRBV19	TRBD1	NA	TGTGCCAGTAGTATGGGACAGGGAGCCGAAAAACTGTTTTTT	CASSMGQGAEKLFF
TRBJ1-2	TRBV6-2/TRBV6-3	TRBD1	NA	TGTGCCAGCAGCAAGTTCGGACAGGACTATGGCTACACCTTC	CASSKFGQDYGYTF
TRBJ2-1	TRBV6-4	TRBD2	NA	TGTGCCAGCAGTCGGGGACCTTCTAGCGGGAACAATGAGCAGTTCTTC	CASSRGPSSGNNEQFF